The clone carrying this TCR beta chain was picked up many times. TCRbeta library preparation incorporated unique molecular identifiers. TCRdb processed the PCR reads anew with MiXCR; each CDR3 protein has one entry. This table holds about a million distinct CDR3 sequences, under 30% found once. From germline, CDR1 is ENHRY and CDR2 SYGVKD. Trimming took 3 bases from V and 6 from J; bases not matched to a gene: 10. The CDR3 runs to 16 residues. This sample was taken from a study of T-cell reconstitution after alpha-beta-depleted transplantation in children. The sample here was PBMCs, mostly from graft donor cells, taken 360 days after TCRalphabeta/CD19-depleted stem cell transplant. The source is a boy under two years old who had a stem cell transplant for SCID, so the T cells may come from the graft donor. The V call is TRBV10-3, the J call TRBJ2-1, with 8 nucleotides matching TRBD1. CDR3 coding DNA: TGTGCCATCAGTGAAGTTGCCAGGGGGCGATCCAATGAGCAGTTCTTC. Amino acid sequence: CAISEVARGRSNEQFF.